A selection of T cell receptor beta chains follows, all from one sample in a study of cytomegalovirus exposure and HLA in healthy donors. The method was immunoSEQ multiplex PCR; TCRdb's version includes in-frame clones alone and lacks a portion of them. The data hold just over 150,000 clones, with 70% to 90% observed a single time. Sequencing used PBMCs. Receptors were obtained from a man between 18 and 29 years old in good health and CMV-seropositive. The conserved cysteine and the conserved F or W are not part of the CDR3 here.

TRBV7-2 ASSLGGGSLGDTGELF
TRBV5-4 ASSLDRGGGELF
TRBV2 ASRASQGYSEAF
TRBV19 ASRLRDRDDQPQH
TRBV5-4 ASSLLAGGPYEQY
TRBV30 AWSGTLGSGANGLT
TRBV2 ASSQDETSGTYSTDTQY
TRBV5-5 ASSFLPGGSGNEQF
TRBV5-5 ASSSQGAYNSPLH
TRBV14 ASSLRKGQGDEKLF
TRBV7-8 ASSPPTGLAKNSQY
TRBV6-4 ASSESSESYEQY
TRBV7-6 ASSPPFPGEQF
TRBV11-3 ASSSDRVVGYT
TRBV11-2 ASCLAGDCLWDKLF
TRBV9 ASSVGQDAYEQY
TRBV2 ASSEAFLEAF
TRBV9 ASSKDSVISEAF
TRBV6-4 ASSDWDREKGEQF
TRBV7-9 ASSLQTANYGYT
TRBV27 ASGLSSTDTQY
TRBV9 ASSVALEGGGNYNEQF
TRBV5-1 ASSLAPGRGNEKLF
TRBV30 AWSVRTVWDNSPLH
TRBV9 ASSIQGFSTDTQY
TRBV4-3 ASSQDWGANEKLF
TRBV27 ASSLLGGAGVSAF
TRBV4-1 ASSQEYGNTEAF
TRBV29-1 SVGQVSYEQY
TRBV19 ASSRQGALGTEAF